This TCR beta chain is drawn from a study of cytomegalovirus exposure and HLA in healthy donors. Regarding the study as a whole: In vitro checks showed that a few CMV-associated chains really do target CMV antigens. Later, an analysis found that TCR clusters from the first cohort tended to co-occur in the 120 validation repertoires.

The CDR3 is made up of 15 amino acids. The ends were cut back, 4 bases at V and 0 bases at J, with 11 bases in the middle. Germline V gives CDR1 SGHTS, CDR2 YDEGEE. This table comes from immunoSEQ multiplex PCR, and its TCRdb copy is limited to in-frame clones, with some not included. The sample shows over 100,000 clones, approximately 89% of them seen only once. With respect to this clone: Its antigen is unidentified.

The receptor was derived from a young woman in good health and CMV-seronegative. The chain joins TRBV5-8 to TRBJ1-5; TRBD1 might be the D (6 bases). Input material: PBMCs. CDR3 region: CASSQGQSSNQPQHF. The CDR3 DNA reads TGTGCCAGCAGCCAAGGACAGTCTAGCAATCAGCCCCAGCATTTT.